These 18 T cell receptor beta chains share one sample of origin, sequenced in a study of beta chain features in type 1 diabetes. Study findings and constraints: In every one of the four CD4+ subsets, TCRB CDR3s were moderately but significantly shorter in Type 1 diabetes patients.

Every isolated RNA sample was fully reverse transcribed, so sequencing captured expressed TCRB transcripts. Some clones are missing from TCRdb's copy, which holds only in-frame ones; the method was immunoSEQ multiplex PCR. The data contain some 660,000 clones, around 15% of them seen just once; the ten biggest clones take up roughly 0.04%. For these receptors, no antigen is known. The source material was naive CD4+ T cells from blood. These receptors all come from a man younger than 30 with type 1 diabetes.

The gene calls are TRBV7-9 and TRBJ1-1; D is ambiguous. The CDR3 totals 13 residues. The germline V gene encodes CDR1 SEHNR and CDR2 FQNEAQ (reference sequence). The V end lost 4 bases, the J end lost 0 bases, and 6 bases lay between the germline ends. The CDR3 nucleotides are TGTGCCAGCAGCTCCTCCATGAACACTGAAGCTTTCTTT. Translating it yields CASSSSMNTEAFF.

This rearrangement joins TRBV5-4 to TRBJ2-1; D is uncertain. There are 13 residues in the CDR3. CDR1 is SGHNT and CDR2 is YYREEE in the germline V gene (reference sequence). V lost 0 bases, J lost 7 bases, and 8 bases lay in between. The CDR3 DNA is TGTGCCAGCAGCTTGGGCCCGTCGAATGAGCAGTTCTTC. It is translated as CASSLGPSNEQFF.

This clone has just a few counts. The chain carries TRBV10-3 and TRBJ2-7; 8 bases agree with TRBD2. CDR1 and CDR2 (germline): ENHRY, SYGVKD. CDR3 length: 17 amino acids. V shed 3 bases and J 1 base; nucleotides not matched to a gene: 11. The CDR3 sequence: CAISDHTSAGVSYEQYF. The CDR3 DNA is TGTGCCATCAGTGACCACACCTCAGCGGGAGTTTCCTACGAGCAGTACTTC.

This clone was counted a few times. The sample holds other DNA sequences that translate to the same CDR3. V and J are TRBV5-1 and TRBJ2-7, with 11 bases that match TRBD1. With V trimmed by 5 bases and J by 3 bases, 4 bases remained unmatched. CDR1 and CDR2 from the germline V gene are SGHRS and YFSETQ. The CDR3 contains 14 residues. The DNA for the CDR3 is TGCGCCAGCAGTACCGGGACAGGGGGCTACGAGCAGTACTTC. This sequence encodes CASSTGTGGYEQYF.

This clone was recorded a few times. The V call is TRBV7-9, the J call TRBJ1-2; weak D call: TRBD1 (5 bases). The CDR3 spans 15 residues. V lost 1 base and J lost 2, with 11 bases in between. The germline gives CDR1 SEHNR, CDR2 FQNEAQ (reference sequence). CDR3 loop: CASSLEVAGNYGYTF. As DNA, the CDR3 is TGTGCCAGCAGCTTAGAAGTGGCAGGGAACTATGGCTACACCTTC.

This clone turned up a few times. One junction end disagrees with the germline gene, perhaps due to a read error. The J gene is TRBJ2-7, the V gene TRBV7-2, with TRBD2 matching over 8 bases. CDR1 and CDR2 (germline): SGHTA, FQGNSA. The CDR3 has 16 residues. The CDR3 DNA reads TGTGCCAGCAGCCTAGCTGGGGCGGGAGGTCCCTACGAGCAGTACTTC. Translated: CASSLAGAGGPYEQYF.

This clone showed up just a few times. The gene calls are TRBV7-2 and TRBJ2-1; D possibly matches TRBD1 or TRBD2 (6 bases each). V dropped 7 bases and J dropped 4 bases, with 17 bases sitting between them. Germline V gives CDR1 SGHTA, CDR2 FQGNSA. The CDR3 runs 15 residues. CDR3 loop: CASIPGRQEYNEQFF. The CDR3 DNA reads as TGTGCCAGCATCCCCGGGAGACAGGAGTACAATGAGCAGTTCTTC.

This clone occurred a few times. This chain links TRBV6-6 with TRBJ2-1, with 9 bases that match TRBD1. This CDR3 comprises 15 residues. With V trimmed by 5 bases and J by 3 bases, 5 bases remained unmatched. Looked up from germline, CDR1 is MNHNY and CDR2 is SVGAGI (reference sequence). The CDR3 DNA reads as TGTGCCAGCAGTACCGGACAGGGGATCTACAATGAGCAGTTCTTC. Its protein is CASSTGQGIYNEQFF.

This chain connects TRBV10-3 to TRBJ1-3; no clear D gene. CDR1 and CDR2 from the germline V gene are ENHRY and SYGVKD. The CDR3 contains 16 residues. V gave up 0 bases and J gave up 0 bases, with 9 bases separating them. Here the CDR3 DNA reads TGTGCCATCAGTGAGTCAACCGTCGTCTCTGGAAACACCATATATTTT. Its protein is CAISESTVVSGNTIYF.

This chain joins TRBV2 and TRBJ2-5; possible D gene TRBD2, 7 bases. The CDR3 has 14 amino acids. V lost 10 bases to trimming and J lost 2 bases, with 17 bases between them. Germline CDR1 reads SNHLY; CDR2 reads FYNNEI. The CDR3 region has the DNA TGTGCCAAAGGAGGGCGGGGGCGTCAAGAGACCCAGTACTTC. Its translation is CAKGGRGRQETQYF.

This clone came up once. The sample holds other DNA sequences that translate to the same CDR3. The chain employs TRBV27 and TRBJ2-7; the D gene is possibly TRBD1 (7 bases). CDR1 and CDR2 (germline): MNHEY, SMNVEV (reference sequence). The CDR3 is made up of 14 amino acids. The V and J ends lost 3 bases and 2 bases respectively, with 11 bases between them. The CDR3 protein is CASSFSGGPYEQYF. The CDR3 DNA reads TGTGCCAGCAGTTTCTCAGGGGGGCCCTACGAGCAGTACTTC.

This clone was counted a few times. The chain carries TRBV7-6 and TRBJ2-5; D remains unclear. Germline V gene data show CDR1 as SGHVS and CDR2 as FNYEAQ. The CDR3 sequence is 14 residues long. V lost 5 bases and J 1 base, leaving 11 bases between the germline ends. The CDR3 nucleotides are TGTGCCAGCAGCCCCCTGGCCCCCCAAGAGACCCAGTACTTC. Its translation: CASSPLAPQETQYF. Full variable domain (remainder filled in from reference TRBV7-6 and TRBJ2-5): GAGVSQSPRYKVTKRGQDVALRCDPISGHVSLYWYRQALGQGPEFLTYFNYEAQQDKSGLPNDRFSAERPEGSISTLTIQRTEQRDSAMYRCASSPLAPQETQYFGPGTRLLVL.

This clone was seen a handful of times. V usage is TRBV5-4 and J usage is TRBJ2-1; a possible D gene is TRBD1 (5 bases). The CDR3 contains 14 residues. V was pared by 1 base and J by 9 bases, with 14 bases between. Germline CDR1 SGHNT, CDR2 YYREEE (reference sequence). The CDR3 spells CASSLWQGSGEQFF. CDR3 in DNA: TGTGCCAGCAGCTTGTGGCAGGGATCCGGTGAGCAGTTCTTC.

This clone has only a few counts. The chain recombines TRBV5-4 with TRBJ2-7; maybe TRBD2 (6 bases). V lost 0 bases, J lost 3 bases, and 13 bases lay in between. The CDR3 contains 15 residues. Germline CDR1 and CDR2: SGHNT and YYREEE (reference sequence). The CDR3 protein is CASSLAGGAGYEQYF. The CDR3 nucleotides are TGTGCCAGCAGCTTGGCGGGCGGAGCGGGCTACGAGCAGTACTTC.

This clone appeared once. The gene calls are TRBV29-1 and TRBJ1-2; D ambiguous. Germline lookup yields CDR1 SQVTM and CDR2 ANQGSEA. This CDR3 is built from 15 residues. Trimming cost V 6 bases and J 5 bases, with 22 bases left between them. This CDR3 is CSVQASGRTAYGYTF. The CDR3 DNA is TGCAGCGTCCAAGCTTCTGGTCGGACCGCGTATGGCTACACCTTC.

This clone came up a few times. J is TRBJ2-4 and V is TRBV7-2; maybe TRBD2 (5 bases). With 5 bases removed from V and 0 bases from J, the gap between germline ends came to 14 bases. CDR1 SGHTA and CDR2 FQGNSA come from the germline V gene. This CDR3 has 16 amino acids. The CDR3 region has the DNA TGTGCCAGCAGCCTCACTGGCGCGGGAGCCAAAAACATTCAGTACTTC. Translated: CASSLTGAGAKNIQYF.

V is TRBV11-2 and J is TRBJ2-3; no reliable D call. V lost 5 bases, J lost 4 bases, and 10 bases lay in between. Germline values: CDR1 SGHAT, CDR2 FQNNGV. CDR3 length: 13 residues. This CDR3 is CASSPGRPDTQYF. The CDR3 DNA is TGTGCCAGCAGCCCAGGACGGCCAGATACGCAGTATTTT.

This clone was seen only a few times. J is TRBJ2-3 and V is TRBV30, with TRBD2 matching 8 bases. Germline CDR1 and CDR2: GTSNPN and SVGIG (reference sequence). The CDR3 runs to 14 residues. Germline trimming cut 0 bases from V and 4 bases from J; bases unmatched to any gene: 3. Here the CDR3 reads CAWSVRGGSDTQYF. The CDR3 coding sequence is TGTGCCTGGAGTGTACGGGGGGGATCAGATACGCAGTATTTT.